This TCR beta chain emerged from a study of identical twins. Overall study results and limits: Reduced insertions were recorded for abundant cord blood beta clonotypes, with no such pattern in memory repertoires. Donors were not followed over many years; analysis was cross-sectional. Low generation-probability sequences were in excess among twin-shared out-of-frame alpha sequences. Twin pairs had excess sharing that was weaker in beta out-of-frame sequences.

This CDR3 region has 12 residues. Germline V gives CDR1 ENHRY, CDR2 SYGVKD. The V and J ends lost 6 bases and 7 bases respectively, with 7 bases between them. TCRdb analysed the 5' RACE reads with MiXCR anew, one entry per CDR3 protein. The sample shows about 460,000 distinct CDR3 sequences, approximately 15% of them seen only once. As for this clonotype: Its antigen is unknown.

This sample was shared with a second study, whose subject was yellow fever vaccine responses in identical twins.

The sequencing input was CD4+ T cells sorted from blood. J is TRBJ1-6 and V is TRBV10-3; possibly TRBD1 for D (5 bases). This TCR was recovered from a woman between 18 and 29 years old in good health. CDR3 DNA sequence: TGTGCCATCAGGGGGGGGAATTCACCCCTCCACTTT. Translation gives CAIRGGNSPLHF.